The clone carrying this TCR beta chain was counted a few times. The data were obtained in a study of blood T cell repertoires in COVID-19. Per the original data handling: Reference gene primer amplification gave nucleated cell count estimates. Libraries were prepared by immunoSEQ multiplex PCR; TCRdb keeps only in-frame clonotypes and omits some of them. That table is the source of V, J and clone size, and D and trimming were worked out from the DNA. The profile shows some 500,000 clones, roughly 90% of them singletons. This CDR3 comprises 14 residues. Germline CDR1 is MNHNS and CDR2 is SASEGT. J lost 4 bases, V lost 2 bases, and 2 bases had no gene match.

Material: PBMCs or T cells enriched from blood (not recorded which). This chain uses TRBV6-1 with TRBJ2-3; 8 bases match TRBD1. The clonotype comes from a woman between 35 and 50 years old who had recovered from COVID-19. This CDR3 reads CASSELTGADTQYF. In DNA, the CDR3 is TGTGCCAGCAGTGAATTGACAGGGGCAGATACGCAGTATTTT.